The entry below gives a single T cell receptor beta chain sequence along with its context. Its matching antigen is unknown. Amplification used 60 Vbeta primers and 13 Jbeta primers. Assay: immunoSEQ multiplex PCR; the TCRdb copy retains only in-frame clones and omits some. The data contain about 190,000 clones, around 75% of them singletons. The sample originates from a study of cytomegalovirus exposure and HLA in healthy donors. Study results and caveats: Many donors shared some public TCRs, even though most TCR sequences were rare. A later analysis reportedly identified an Asian-associated ancestry cluster as carrying fewer N-insertions than the roughly 700-donor mean.

V was pared by 9 bases and J by 7 bases, with 2 bases of the junction left unmatched. The CDR3 length is 12 residues. Germline V gene data show CDR1 as ENHRY and CDR2 as SYGVKD. What was sequenced was PBMCs. The sequence was obtained from a woman aged 50 to 60 in good health and CMV-seronegative. V usage is TRBV10-3 and J usage is TRBJ2-2; 10 bases are shared with TRBD2. CDR3 in amino acids: CAILAGNGELFF. CDR3 DNA: TGTGCCATACTAGCGGGAAACGGGGAGCTGTTTTTT.